One sample yielded the 5 T cell receptor beta chains listed below, sequenced in a study of blood T cell repertoires in COVID-19. TCRdb's table, derived via immunoSEQ multiplex PCR, lists solely in-frame clones and lacks some. The data hold tens of thousands of clones, with about 91% observed a single time. The sequenced sample consisted of peripheral blood. These receptors were collected from a man aged 45 to 65 with active COVID-19.

The chain links TRBV7-2 to TRBJ2-7, with 9 bases identical to TRBD2. The length of the CDR3 is 16 residues. Germline V gene data show CDR1 as SGHTA and CDR2 as FQGNSA. V lost 5 bases to trimming and J lost 2 bases; unmatched junction nucleotides: 10. The CDR3 loop reads CASSQRGGGGTYEQYF. DNA for the CDR3: TGTGCCAGCAGCCAGCGGGGCGGGGGGGGAACCTACGAGCAGTACTTC.

The V call is TRBV7-9, the J call TRBJ2-1; 7 bases agree with TRBD1. The CDR3 length is 15 residues. V lost 1 base and J lost 7; bases outside the gene matches: 7. From germline, CDR1 is SEHNR and CDR2 FQNEAQ (reference sequence). The CDR3 region is CASSLDGRGWNEQFF. The DNA for the CDR3 is TGTGCCAGCAGCTTAGACGGCAGGGGGTGGAATGAGCAGTTCTTC.

V usage is TRBV6-6 and J usage is TRBJ2-7; 8 bases agree with TRBD1. The V gene's germline CDR1 is MNHNY and CDR2 SVGAGI (reference sequence). V was pared by 0 bases and J by 2 bases, with 6 bases of the junction left unmatched. CDR3 length equals 16 residues. CDR3 nucleotides: TGTGCCAGCAGTTACTCACAGGGGGTTGTGGCCTACGAGCAGTACTTC. Its protein is CASSYSQGVVAYEQYF.

V and J are TRBV28 and TRBJ1-3, with D tentatively TRBD1 (6 bases). This CDR3 is built from 15 residues. The V gene lost 8 bases and the J gene lost 4 bases, with 18 bases spanning the gap. Germline V gives CDR1 MDHEN, CDR2 SYDVKM. For the CDR3, the DNA is TGTGCCAGCCTCCTGGGGGGGGCAGAAGGAAACACCATATATTTT. Protein: CASLLGGAEGNTIYF. The variable domain in full, completed from reference TRBV28 and TRBJ1-3, reads DVKVTQSSRYLVKRTGEKVFLECVQDMDHENMFWYRQDPGLGLRLIYFSYDVKMKEKGDIPEGYSVSREKKERFSLILESASTNQTSMYLCASLLGGAEGNTIYFGEGSWLTVV.

The chain carries TRBV10-3 and TRBJ2-2, with D perhaps matching TRBD1 (5 bases). In germline, CDR1 is ENHRY, CDR2 SYGVKD. The CDR3 loop spans 14 amino acids. V lost 10 bases and J 4 bases, leaving 16 bases between the germline ends. Here the CDR3 DNA reads TGTGCCAGCCATCAAAGGGGTTTCACCGGGGAGCTGTTTTTT. It specifies CASHQRGFTGELFF.